This paragraph reports one T cell receptor (beta chain). The antigen is unknown. This CDR3 is 15 amino acids long. V lost 5 bases, J lost 0 bases, and 14 bases lay in between. From germline, CDR1 is DFQATT and CDR2 SNEGSKA (reference sequence). The TCRbeta library incorporated unique molecular identifiers. MiXCR, run by TCRdb on the PCR reads, gives a single entry per CDR3 protein. This table has 85,000 to 120,000 distinct CDR3 sequences, about 5.6% appearing once. These data belong to a study of T-cell reconstitution after alpha-beta-depleted transplantation in children. Study-wide findings and caveats: TCRbeta diversity was high at day 60 in some patients (a result of surviving recipient T cells and thymic progenitors). T-cell numbers and diversity one year post-transplant derived largely from freshly generated T cells. As was reported, about two months after transplant, alpha-beta T cells came from several hundred expanded graft clones.

Specimen: PBMCs, mostly from graft donor cells, collected 60 days after TCRalphabeta/CD19-depleted stem cell transplant. This receptor was obtained from a female patient aged 2 to 10 who had a stem cell transplant for Fanconi anemia, so the T cells may come from the graft donor. The chain combines TRBV20-1 with TRBJ2-1, with D possibly TRBD2 on 5 matching bases. The CDR3 loop is CSAVSGFSSYNEQFF. CDR3 in DNA: TGCAGTGCTGTAAGCGGTTTCAGCTCCTACAATGAGCAGTTCTTC.